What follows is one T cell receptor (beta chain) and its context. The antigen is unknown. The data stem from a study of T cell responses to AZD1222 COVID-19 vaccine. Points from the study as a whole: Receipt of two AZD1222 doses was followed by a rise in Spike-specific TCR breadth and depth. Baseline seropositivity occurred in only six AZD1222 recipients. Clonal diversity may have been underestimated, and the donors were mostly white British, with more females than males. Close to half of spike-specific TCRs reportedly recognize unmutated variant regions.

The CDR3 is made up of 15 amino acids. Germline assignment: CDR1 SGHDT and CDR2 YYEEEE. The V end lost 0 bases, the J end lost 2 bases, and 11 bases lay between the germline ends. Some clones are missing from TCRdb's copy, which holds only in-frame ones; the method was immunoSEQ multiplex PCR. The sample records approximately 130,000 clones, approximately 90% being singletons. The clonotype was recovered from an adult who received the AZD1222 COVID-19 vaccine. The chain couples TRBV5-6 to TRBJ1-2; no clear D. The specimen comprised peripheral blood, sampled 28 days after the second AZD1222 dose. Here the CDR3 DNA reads TGTGCCAGCAGCTTGGCCGGGCAGGCCAACTATGGCTACACCTTC. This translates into CASSLAGQANYGYTF. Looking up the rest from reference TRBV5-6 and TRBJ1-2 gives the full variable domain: DAGVTQSPTHLIKTRGQQVTLRCSPKSGHDTVSWYQQALGQGPQFIFQYYEEEERQRGNFPDRFSGHQFPNYSSELNVNALLLGDSALYLCASSLAGQANYGYTFGSGTRLTVV.